This T cell receptor beta chain was captured in a study of shared clonotypes between healthy human individuals. Whole-study findings and limits: Sampling included only blood; tissue repertoires likely differ.

V lost 0 bases and J 6 bases, leaving 9 bases between the germline ends. Germline lookup yields CDR1 KGHSH and CDR2 LQKENI. This CDR3 comprises 13 residues. About this clone: The antigen is unknown.

Here immunoSEQ multiplex PCR was the method, and the copy in TCRdb shows in-frame clones only, minus some. The sample carries 1.5 million to 1.9 million clones, approximately 98% recorded once. Material: naive CD4+ T cells sorted from blood. The subset is: CD45RA+ positively selected. The chain combines TRBV18 with TRBJ2-7, with D hard to call. The source of this sequence is a man younger than 40 in good health. Here the CDR3 reads CASSPPESLEQYF. The CDR3 DNA reads as TGTGCCAGCTCACCACCGGAGTCCCTCGAGCAGTACTTC. Filled out from reference TRBV18 and TRBJ2-7, the complete variable domain reads NAGVMQNPRHLVRRRGQEARLRCSPMKGHSHVYWYRQLPEEGLKFMVYLQKENIIDESGMPKERFSAEFPKEGPSILRIQQVVRGDSAAYFCASSPPESLEQYFGPGTRLTVT.